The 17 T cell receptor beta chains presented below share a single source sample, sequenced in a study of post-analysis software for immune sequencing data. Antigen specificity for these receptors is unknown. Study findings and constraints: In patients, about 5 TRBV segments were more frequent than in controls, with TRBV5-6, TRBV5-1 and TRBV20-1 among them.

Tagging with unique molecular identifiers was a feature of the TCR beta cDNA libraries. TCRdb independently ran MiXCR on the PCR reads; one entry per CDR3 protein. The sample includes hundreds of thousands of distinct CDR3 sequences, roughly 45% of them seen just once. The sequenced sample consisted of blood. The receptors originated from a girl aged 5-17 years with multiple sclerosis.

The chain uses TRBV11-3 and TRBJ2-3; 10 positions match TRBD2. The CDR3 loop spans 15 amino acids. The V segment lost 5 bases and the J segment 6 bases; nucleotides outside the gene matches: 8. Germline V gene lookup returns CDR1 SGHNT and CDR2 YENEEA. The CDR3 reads CASSVASGSMDTQYF. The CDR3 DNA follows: TGTGCCAGCAGCGTGGCTAGCGGGAGTATGGATACGCAGTATTTT.

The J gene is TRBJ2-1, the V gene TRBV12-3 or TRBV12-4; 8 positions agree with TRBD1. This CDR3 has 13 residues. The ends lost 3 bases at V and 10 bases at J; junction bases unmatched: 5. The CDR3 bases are TGTGCCAGCAGTTTCAGGGGGCGAAACGAGCAGTTCTTC. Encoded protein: CASSFRGRNEQFF.

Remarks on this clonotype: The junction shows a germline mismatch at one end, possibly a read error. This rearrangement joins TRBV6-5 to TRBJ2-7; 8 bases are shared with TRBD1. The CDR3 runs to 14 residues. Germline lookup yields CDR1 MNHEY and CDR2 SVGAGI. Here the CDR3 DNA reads TGTGCCAGCAGTTACTCCGCAGGGGGCGGCGAGCAGTATTTC. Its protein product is CASSYSAGGGEQYF.

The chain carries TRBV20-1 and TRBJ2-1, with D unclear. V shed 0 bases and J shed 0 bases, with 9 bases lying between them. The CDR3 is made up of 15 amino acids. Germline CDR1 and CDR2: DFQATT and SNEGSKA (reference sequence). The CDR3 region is CSARDPTLSYNEQFF. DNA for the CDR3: TGCAGTGCTAGAGATCCGACACTCTCCTACAATGAGCAGTTCTTC.

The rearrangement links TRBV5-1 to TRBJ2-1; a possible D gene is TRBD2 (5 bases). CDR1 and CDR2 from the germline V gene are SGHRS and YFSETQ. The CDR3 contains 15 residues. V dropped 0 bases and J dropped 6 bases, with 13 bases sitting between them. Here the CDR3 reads CASSLAGRPINEQFF. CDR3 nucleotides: TGCGCCAGCAGCTTGGCGGGAAGGCCTATCAATGAGCAGTTCTTC.

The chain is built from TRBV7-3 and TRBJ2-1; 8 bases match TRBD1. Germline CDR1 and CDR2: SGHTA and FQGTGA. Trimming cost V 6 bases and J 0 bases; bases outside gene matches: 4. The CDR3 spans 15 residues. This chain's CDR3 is CASSWTGSSYNEQFF. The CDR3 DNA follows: TGTGCCAGCAGTTGGACAGGGAGCTCCTACAATGAGCAGTTCTTC. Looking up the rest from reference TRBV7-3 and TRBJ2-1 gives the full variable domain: GAGVSQTPSNKVTEKGKYVELRCDPISGHTALYWYRQSLGQGPEFLIYFQGTGAADDSGLPNDRFFAVRPEGSVSTLKIQRTERGDSAVYLCASSWTGSSYNEQFFGPGTRLTVL.

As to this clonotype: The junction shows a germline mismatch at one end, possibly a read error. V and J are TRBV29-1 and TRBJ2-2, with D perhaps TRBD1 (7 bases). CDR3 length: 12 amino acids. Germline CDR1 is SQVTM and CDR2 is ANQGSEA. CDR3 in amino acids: CSVEGQGGERFF. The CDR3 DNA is TGCAGCGTTGAAGGACAGGGCGGGGAGCGGTTTTTT.

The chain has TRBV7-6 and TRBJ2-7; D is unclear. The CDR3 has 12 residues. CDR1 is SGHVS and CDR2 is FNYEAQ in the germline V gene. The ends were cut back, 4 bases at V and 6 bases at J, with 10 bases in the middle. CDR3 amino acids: CASSSPAREQYF. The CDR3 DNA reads TGTGCCAGCAGCTCCCCCGCCCGCGAGCAGTACTTC.

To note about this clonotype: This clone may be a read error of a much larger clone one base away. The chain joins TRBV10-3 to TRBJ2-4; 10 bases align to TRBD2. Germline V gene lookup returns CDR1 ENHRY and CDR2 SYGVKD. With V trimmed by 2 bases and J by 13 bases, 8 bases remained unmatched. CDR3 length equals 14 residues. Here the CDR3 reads CAISESGRENGQYF. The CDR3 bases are TGTGCCATCAGTGAGAGCGGGAGGGAAAACGGGCAGTACTTC.

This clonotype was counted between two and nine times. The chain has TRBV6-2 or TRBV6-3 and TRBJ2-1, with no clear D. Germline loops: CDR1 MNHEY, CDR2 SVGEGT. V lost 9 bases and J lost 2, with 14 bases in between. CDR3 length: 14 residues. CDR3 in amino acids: CARSAYGAYNEQFF. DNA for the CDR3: TGTGCCAGATCCGCGTACGGAGCCTACAATGAGCAGTTCTTC.

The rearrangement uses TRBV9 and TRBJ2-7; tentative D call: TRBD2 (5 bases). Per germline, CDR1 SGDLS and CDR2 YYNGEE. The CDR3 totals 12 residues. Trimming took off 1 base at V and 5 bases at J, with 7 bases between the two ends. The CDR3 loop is CASSVIGDEQYF. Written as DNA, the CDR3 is TGTGCCAGCAGCGTAATCGGGGACGAGCAGTACTTC.

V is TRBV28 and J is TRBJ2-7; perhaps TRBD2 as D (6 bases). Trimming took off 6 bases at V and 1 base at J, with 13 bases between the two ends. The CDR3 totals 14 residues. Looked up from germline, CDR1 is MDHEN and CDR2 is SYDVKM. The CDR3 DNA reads TGTGCCAGCAGGAGGACTATCCGGTCCTACGAGCAGTACTTC. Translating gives CASRRTIRSYEQYF.

The CDR3 DNA reads as TGTGCCAGCAGCTTTGTAGTCCCCAATGAGCAGTTCTTC. Its protein product is CASSFVVPNEQFF. The chain recombines TRBV5-5 with TRBJ2-1; no clear D. The CDR3 length is 13 residues. Trimming took 2 bases from V and 6 from J, leaving 9 bases between them. The germline V gene has CDR1 SGHKS and CDR2 YYEKEE (reference sequence).

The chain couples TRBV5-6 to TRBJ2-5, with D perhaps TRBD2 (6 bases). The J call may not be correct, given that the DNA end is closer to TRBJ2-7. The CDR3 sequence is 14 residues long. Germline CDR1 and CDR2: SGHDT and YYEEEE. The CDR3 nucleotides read TGTGCCAGCAGCTGGGTTTTACTAGCTCACGAGCAGTACTTC. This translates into CASSWVLLAHEQYF.

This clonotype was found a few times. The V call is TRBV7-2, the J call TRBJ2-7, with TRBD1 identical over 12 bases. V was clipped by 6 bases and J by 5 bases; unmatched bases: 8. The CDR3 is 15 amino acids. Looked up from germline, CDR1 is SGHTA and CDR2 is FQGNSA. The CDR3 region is CASSTGTGGFNEQYF. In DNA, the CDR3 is TGTGCCAGCAGTACCGGGACAGGGGGCTTCAACGAGCAGTACTTC.

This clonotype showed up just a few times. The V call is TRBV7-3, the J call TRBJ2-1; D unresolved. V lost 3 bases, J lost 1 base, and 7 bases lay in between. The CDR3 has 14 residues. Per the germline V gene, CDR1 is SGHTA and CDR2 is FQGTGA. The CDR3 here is CASSLGPSYNEQFF. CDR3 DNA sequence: TGTGCCAGCAGCTTGGGTCCATCCTACAATGAGCAGTTCTTC. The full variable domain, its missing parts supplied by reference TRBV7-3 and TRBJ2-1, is GAGVSQTPSNKVTEKGKYVELRCDPISGHTALYWYRQSLGQGPEFLIYFQGTGAADDSGLPNDRFFAVRPEGSVSTLKIQRTERGDSAVYLCASSLGPSYNEQFFGPGTRLTVL.

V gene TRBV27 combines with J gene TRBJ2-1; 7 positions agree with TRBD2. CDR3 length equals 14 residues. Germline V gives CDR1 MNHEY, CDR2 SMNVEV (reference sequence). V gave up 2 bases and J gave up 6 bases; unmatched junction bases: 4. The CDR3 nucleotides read TGTGCCAGCAGTTTAGTGGGAGGGGCCAATGAGCAGTTCTTC. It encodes CASSLVGGANEQFF.